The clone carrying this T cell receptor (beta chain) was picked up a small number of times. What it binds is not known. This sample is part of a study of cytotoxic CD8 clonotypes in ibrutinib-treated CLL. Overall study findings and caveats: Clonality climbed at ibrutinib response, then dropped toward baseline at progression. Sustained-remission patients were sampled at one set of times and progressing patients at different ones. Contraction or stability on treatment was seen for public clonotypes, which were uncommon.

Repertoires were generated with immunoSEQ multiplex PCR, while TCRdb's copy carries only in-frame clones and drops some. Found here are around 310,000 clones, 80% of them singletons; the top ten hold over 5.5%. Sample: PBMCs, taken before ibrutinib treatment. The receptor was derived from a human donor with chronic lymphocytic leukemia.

The CDR3: CASSLDNYGYTF. The DNA for the CDR3 is TGCGCCAGCAGCTTGGATAACTATGGCTACACCTTC. The chain employs TRBV5-1 and TRBJ1-2; D not resolved. The germline V gene has CDR1 SGHRS and CDR2 YFSETQ. The CDR3 is 12 residues long. Trimming pared 0 bases from V and 1 base from J, leaving 1 base between.